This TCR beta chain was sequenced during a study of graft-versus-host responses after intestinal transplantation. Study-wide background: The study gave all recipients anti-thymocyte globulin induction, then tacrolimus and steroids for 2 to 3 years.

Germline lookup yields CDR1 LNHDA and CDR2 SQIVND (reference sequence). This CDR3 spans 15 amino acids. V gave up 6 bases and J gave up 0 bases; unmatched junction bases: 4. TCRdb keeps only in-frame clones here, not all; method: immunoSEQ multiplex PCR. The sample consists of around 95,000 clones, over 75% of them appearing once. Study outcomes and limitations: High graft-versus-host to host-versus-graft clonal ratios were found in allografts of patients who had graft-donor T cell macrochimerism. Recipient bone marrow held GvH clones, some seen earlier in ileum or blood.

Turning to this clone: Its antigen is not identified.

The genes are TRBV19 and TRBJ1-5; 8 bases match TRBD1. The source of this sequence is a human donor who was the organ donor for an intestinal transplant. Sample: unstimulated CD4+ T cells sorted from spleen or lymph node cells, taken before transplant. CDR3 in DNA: TGTGCCAGTAGAACAGGGGGAAGTAGCAATCAGCCCCAGCATTTT. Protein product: CASRTGGSSNQPQHF.